The source of this TCR beta chain is a study of blood T cell repertoires in COVID-19. Across the study: COVID-19 samples, acute and convalescent, were from the United States, Italy and Spain. PBMCs, B-cell-depleted T cells, or T cells were the source of the cDNA or gDNA that made up the material.

The authors' processing: For nucleated cells, counts were estimated from reference gene primer amplification. Sequencing used immunoSEQ multiplex PCR; TCRdb keeps in-frame clones, though not all of them. V, J and clone size are taken as reported in that table, and D and trimming were inferred from the DNA itself. The sample holds a few hundred thousand clones, approximately 88% seen once. The ends lost 8 bases at V and 7 bases at J; junction bases unmatched: 7. Per germline, CDR1 MNHEY and CDR2 SVGAGI. This CDR3 has 14 amino acids. This clone was picked up one time. Those enrolled in Seattle joined during active infection and were followed longitudinally afterward.

The sample was peripheral blood. The sequence derives from a woman in her 70s with COVID-19, enrolled during active disease. The chain links TRBV6-5 to TRBJ2-1; the match to TRBD2 covers 11 bases. The CDR3: CASSGLAVWNEQFF. The CDR3 DNA is TGTGCCAGCTCGGGACTAGCGGTATGGAATGAGCAGTTCTTC.